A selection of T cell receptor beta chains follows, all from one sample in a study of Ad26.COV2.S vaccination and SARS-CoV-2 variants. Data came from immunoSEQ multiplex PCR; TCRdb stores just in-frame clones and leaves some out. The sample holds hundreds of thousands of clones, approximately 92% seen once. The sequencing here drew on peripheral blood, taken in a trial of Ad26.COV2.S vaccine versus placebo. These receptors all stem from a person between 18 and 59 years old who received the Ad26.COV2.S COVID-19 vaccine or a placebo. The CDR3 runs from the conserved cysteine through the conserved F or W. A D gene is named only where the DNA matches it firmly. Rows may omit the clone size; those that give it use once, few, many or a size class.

CASSHQVGVADTQYF | TGTGCCAGCAGCCACCAAGTCGGGGTGGCAGATACGCAGTATTTT | TRBJ2-3 | NA | once | TRBV7-9
CASTRRGAGGATEAFF | TGTGCCAGTACCCGGAGAGGGGCAGGGGGCGCGACTGAAGCTTTCTTT | TRBJ1-1 | TRBD1 | NA | TRBV19
CASSHPERGGAFREQFF | TGTGCCAGCAGTCACCCCGAGAGGGGGGGCGCATTCAGGGAGCAGTTCTTC | TRBJ2-1 | NA | NA | TRBV6-6
CASSYRGSHTEAFF | TGTGCCAGCAGTTACAGAGGCAGCCACACTGAAGCTTTCTTT | TRBJ1-1 | NA | NA | TRBV6-5
CASSLEAYGYTF | TGTGCCAGCAGCTTAGAGGCCTATGGCTACACCTTC | TRBJ1-2 | NA | NA | TRBV7-9
CASSFQGGQPWGGYTF | TGTGCCAGCAGCTTTCAGGGCGGACAGCCCTGGGGTGGCTACACCTTC | TRBJ1-2 | NA | NA | TRBV7-9
CASEQISEAFF | TGTGCCAGCGAACAAATCTCTGAAGCTTTCTTT | TRBJ1-1 | NA | NA | TRBV2
CAWSLQPNTEAFF | TGTGCCTGGAGTCTACAGCCGAACACTGAAGCTTTCTTT | TRBJ1-1 | NA | NA | TRBV30
CASSSYRAATF | TGTGCCAGCAGCTCCTACAGGGCTGCCACCTTC | TRBJ1-2 | NA | NA | TRBV11-3
CASSPPGLSLTGELFF | TGTGCCAGCTCACCACCCGGGTTATCATTAACCGGGGAGCTGTTTTTT | TRBJ2-2 | NA | NA | TRBV18
CASSPGANYGYTF | TGTGCCAGCTCACCAGGGGCTAACTATGGCTACACCTTC | TRBJ1-2 | NA | NA | TRBV18
CASSLARTANEKLFF | TGTGCCAGCAGCTTAGCGCGAACAGCGAATGAAAAACTGTTTTTT | TRBJ1-4 | NA | few | TRBV7-2
CASSKEEWAKNIQYF | TGTGCCAGCAGTAAGGAGGAGTGGGCCAAAAACATTCAGTACTTC | TRBJ2-4 | NA | NA | TRBV6-2/TRBV6-3
CASSLAENTEAFF | TGTGCCAGCAGCTTAGCGGAGAACACTGAAGCTTTCTTT | TRBJ1-1 | NA | NA | TRBV7-2
CAISERGLEETQYF | TGTGCCATCAGTGAGAGGGGGCTCGAAGAGACCCAGTACTTC | TRBJ2-5 | TRBD1 | once | TRBV10-3
CASSMVGQGAPGANVLTF | TGTGCCAGCAGCATGGTTGGCCAGGGGGCGCCTGGGGCCAACGTCCTGACTTTC | TRBJ2-6 | TRBD1 | NA | TRBV5-6
CASSQVQGQSWMFVPTNNEQFF | TGCGCCAGCAGCCAAGTGCAGGGGCAGTCGTGGATGTTTGTCCCAACAAACAATGAGCAGTTCTTC | TRBJ2-1 | NA | NA | TRBV4-3
CASSPLTYETQYF | TGTGCCAGCAGCCCCTTAACGTATGAGACCCAGTACTTC | TRBJ2-5 | NA | NA | TRBV7-3
CATHRGQGWQPQHF | TGTGCCACCCACAGGGGGCAGGGGTGGCAGCCCCAGCATTTT | TRBJ1-5 | TRBD1 | NA | TRBV15
CASSLEPGGYNEQFF | TGCGCCAGCAGCTTGGAACCGGGCGGGTACAATGAGCAGTTCTTC | TRBJ2-1 | NA | NA | TRBV5-1